What follows are 27 T cell receptor beta chains derived from one specimen sequenced in a study of T-cell reconstitution after alpha-beta-depleted transplantation in children. Preparation of the TCRbeta library involved a method that used unique molecular identifiers. Each CDR3 protein is one row after TCRdb ran MiXCR on the PCR reads. Seen here are 200,000 to 300,000 distinct CDR3 sequences, roughly a quarter observed once, and the top ten hold roughly 2.6%. Source: PBMCs, taken before TCRalphabeta/CD19-depleted stem cell transplant. Every receptor here comes from a girl aged 2 to 9 with Fanconi anemia, due to receive a stem cell transplant.

This clonotype came up many times. The chain combines TRBV29-1 with TRBJ2-7; D is tentatively TRBD1 or TRBD2 (5 bases each). Trimming left V 6 bases short and J 6 bases short, with 15 bases between. The CDR3 runs to 12 residues. Germline V CDR1 and CDR2: SQVTM, ANQGSEA. CDR3 residues: CSVAGQGAEQYF. CDR3 nucleotide sequence: TGCAGCGTCGCAGGGCAGGGAGCCGAGCAGTACTTC.

This clonotype was counted at least ten times. The chain carries TRBV10-3 and TRBJ2-5; D remains ambiguous. The CDR3 length is 13 residues. Germline V CDR1 and CDR2: ENHRY, SYGVKD. V lost 4 bases to trimming and J lost 3 bases, with 9 bases between them. Here the CDR3 reads CAISGVQEETQYF. CDR3 coding DNA: TGTGCCATCAGTGGAGTCCAAGAAGAGACCCAGTACTTC.

This clonotype was counted ten times or more. The chain couples TRBV12-3 or TRBV12-4 to TRBJ2-5, with 10 bases lining up with TRBD1. V dropped 3 bases and J dropped 8; count of bases not matched to a gene: 6. The length of the CDR3 is 14 residues. CDR3 DNA: TGTGCCAGCAGTTTCGCAGGACAGGGGGGTACCCAGTACTTC. It translates to CASSFAGQGGTQYF.

This clonotype came up many times. The chain is built from TRBV28 and TRBJ2-7; D unresolved. This CDR3 comprises 11 residues. V was pared by 7 bases and J by 4 bases, with 8 bases between. Germline CDR1 MDHEN, CDR2 SYDVKM. In DNA form, the CDR3 reads TGTGCCAGCAACGATTCTTACGAGCAGTACTTC. Encoded protein: CASNDSYEQYF.

At least ten counts were recorded for this clonotype. The V call is TRBV5-1, the J call TRBJ2-7; 9 positions match TRBD2. The germline gives CDR1 SGHRS, CDR2 YFSETQ. The CDR3 extends over 14 amino acids. J lost 2 bases, V lost 4 bases, and 4 bases had no gene match. The CDR3 DNA sequence: TGCGCCAGCAGCGGTCTAGCGGGGACCTACGAGCAGTACTTC. This translates into CASSGLAGTYEQYF.

The chain couples TRBV18 to TRBJ2-7; D might be TRBD2 (6 bases). The germline gives CDR1 KGHSH, CDR2 LQKENI. The CDR3 contains 14 residues. V dropped 6 bases and J dropped 5 bases, with 17 bases sitting between them. The CDR3 loop reads CASSRDSQPNEQYF. DNA for the CDR3: TGTGCCAGCTCGCGGGACTCACAGCCGAACGAGCAGTACTTC.

The chain joins TRBV29-1 to TRBJ1-5; TRBD1 might be the D (5 bases). V was trimmed by 7 bases and J by 5 bases, leaving 15 bases between them. CDR3 length: 13 amino acids. Per germline, CDR1 SQVTM and CDR2 ANQGSEA. CDR3 bases: TGCAGCGCTCAACAGACAGTCGATCAGCCCCAGCATTTT. Amino acids: CSAQQTVDQPQHF.

The table lists this clonotype with a few counts. This rearrangement joins TRBV20-1 to TRBJ2-7; 7 bases are shared with TRBD1. J was trimmed by 0 bases and V by 2 bases; bases with no gene match: 4. Germline CDR1 is DFQATT and CDR2 is SNEGSKA (reference sequence). This CDR3 has 14 amino acids. The DNA of the CDR3 is TGCAGTGCTAGATACAGGGGATTCTCCTACGAGCAGTACTTC. It is translated as CSARYRGFSYEQYF.

This chain uses TRBV19 with TRBJ1-1; the match to TRBD1 covers 9 bases. Germline CDR1 is LNHDA and CDR2 is SQIVND (reference sequence). The CDR3 has 17 residues. J lost 0 bases, V lost 1 base, and 6 bases had no gene match. The CDR3 is CASSIGQGVSLNTEAFF. In DNA, the CDR3 is TGTGCCAGTAGTATAGGACAGGGGGTATCCCTGAACACTGAAGCTTTCTTT.

In this sample, this clonotype turned up many times. The V gene is TRBV25-1, the J gene TRBJ2-7; 8 nucleotides line up with TRBD2. The trim removed 1 base at V and 7 bases at J, leaving 3 bases unmatched. CDR1 is MGHDK and CDR2 is SYGVNS in the germline V gene. The CDR3 runs 13 residues. The CDR3, as DNA: TGTGCCAGCAGTGAATTCGGGGGGGAGGAGCAGTACTTC. This translates into CASSEFGGEEQYF.

This sequence joins TRBV20-1 and TRBJ2-7; either TRBD1 or TRBD2 may fit D (5 bases each). Trimming removed 1 base at V and 0 bases at J, with 13 bases between. CDR1 DFQATT and CDR2 SNEGSKA come from the germline V gene (reference sequence). The CDR3 covers 15 residues. The CDR3 spells CSARARDHPSYEQYF. CDR3 coding DNA: TGCAGTGCTAGAGCCCGGGACCACCCCTCCTACGAGCAGTACTTC.

The CDR3 DNA reads as TGTGCCAGCAGCTTCCGAGTGGGCTCCTACAATGAGCAGTTCTTC. It codes for CASSFRVGSYNEQFF. The V and J genes are TRBV9 and TRBJ2-1; D gene uncertain. Germline V gives CDR1 SGDLS, CDR2 YYNGEE. V was shortened by 4 bases and J by 0 bases, with 11 bases between the two germline ends. The CDR3 is 15 amino acids. Full variable domain (rest looked up from reference TRBV9 and TRBJ2-1): DSGVTQTPKHLITATGQRVTLRCSPRSGDLSVYWYQQSLDQGLQFLIQYYNGEERAKGNILERFSAQQFPDLHSELNLSSLELGDSALYFCASSFRVGSYNEQFFGPGTRLTVL.

This clonotype was seen ten or more times. V is TRBV29-1 and J is TRBJ2-3; D perhaps matches TRBD2 (5 bases). CDR3 length equals 14 residues. Germline CDR1 reads SQVTM; CDR2 reads ANQGSEA. Trimming took off 7 bases at V and 1 base at J, with 15 bases between the two ends. CDR3 sequence reads: CSAAELVRTDTQYF. CDR3 DNA: TGCAGCGCTGCGGAACTAGTGCGCACAGATACGCAGTATTTT.

There are a few counts of this clonotype. The J gene is TRBJ1-2, the V gene TRBV28, with 8 nucleotides matching TRBD1. Germline CDR1 and CDR2: MDHEN and SYDVKM. The CDR3 runs to 13 residues. Trimming at V came to 5 bases and at J to 8 bases, leaving 7 bases not matched to a gene. CDR3 nucleotides: TGTGCCAGCAGTCCGCCGGACAGGGACGGCTACACCTTC. This encodes CASSPPDRDGYTF.

There are a few counts of this clonotype. The chain has TRBV15 and TRBJ1-1, with a weak D call TRBD1 (5 bases). Germline V gene data show CDR1 as LNHNV and CDR2 as YYDKDF (reference sequence). The CDR3 is 16 amino acids. Trimming cost V 1 base and J 1 base, with 13 bases left between them. The CDR3 bases are TGTGCCACCAGCAGAGCGAAAGGGAGGGGGAACACTGAAGCTTTCTTT. It translates to CATSRAKGRGNTEAFF.

The chain has TRBV7-9 and TRBJ2-2, with D perhaps matching TRBD2 (5 bases). The CDR3 extends over 17 amino acids. Trimming pared 5 bases from V and 0 bases from J, leaving 16 bases between. The germline gives CDR1 SEHNR, CDR2 FQNEAQ (reference sequence). CDR3 sequence: CASSPGPGKANTGELFF. DNA of the CDR3: TGTGCCAGCAGCCCCGGCCCGGGAAAGGCGAACACCGGGGAGCTGTTTTTT.

The chain combines TRBV20-1 with TRBJ2-5, with unresolved D. The CDR3 is made up of 12 amino acids. Trimming pared 3 bases from V and 5 bases from J, leaving 10 bases between. CDR1 and CDR2 (germline): DFQATT, SNEGSKA (reference sequence). The CDR3 nucleotides read TGCAGTGCTAGCAGGACCGGGGAGACCCAGTACTTC. This encodes CSASRTGETQYF.

Ten or more counts support this clonotype. V gene TRBV12-3 or TRBV12-4 combines with J gene TRBJ1-2; D is possibly TRBD1 (6 bases). This CDR3 spans 13 amino acids. V was shortened by 2 bases and J by 4 bases, with 8 bases between the two germline ends. The CDR3 DNA is TGTGCCAGCAGTTTACAAGGGGGCTATGGCTACACCTTC. Protein: CASSLQGGYGYTF.

The genes are TRBV29-1 and TRBJ2-7; 9 nucleotides match TRBD1. The CDR3 loop spans 12 amino acids. Trimming cost V 5 bases and J 3 bases; bases outside gene matches: 2. Germline CDR1 SQVTM, CDR2 ANQGSEA. CDR3 nucleotides: TGCAGCGTTCCGGGACAGGGCTACGAGCAGTACTTC. Translation gives CSVPGQGYEQYF.

CDR3: CASRLWIWGNNEQFF. CDR3 DNA: TGTGCCAGCAGACTATGGATATGGGGAAACAATGAGCAGTTCTTC. The chain is built from TRBV6-1 and TRBJ2-1; no clear D. The germline V gene has CDR1 MNHNS and CDR2 SASEGT. The CDR3 is 15 residues long. V was clipped by 6 bases and J by 5 bases, with 17 bases between them.

V gene TRBV9 combines with J gene TRBJ2-1; 14 bases agree with TRBD2. CDR3 length: 17 amino acids. Losses at the gene ends were 3 bases for V and 0 bases for J; bases not matched to a gene: 2. CDR1 is SGDLS and CDR2 is YYNGEE in the germline V gene. The CDR3, as DNA: TGTGCCAGCAGCGATGGACTAGCGGGGGGCTCCTACAATGAGCAGTTCTTC. The encoded protein is CASSDGLAGGSYNEQFF.

This clonotype was recorded at least ten times. The V and J genes are TRBV20-1 and TRBJ2-2; 9 nucleotides agree with TRBD1. Germline CDR1 and CDR2: DFQATT and SNEGSKA (reference sequence). This CDR3 has 14 residues. The V gene end was trimmed by 6 bases and the J gene end by 4 bases; junction bases not matched to a gene: 6. In DNA, the CDR3 is TGCAGTGCGCATCAGACAGGGGGCACCGGGGAGCTGTTTTTT. Protein product: CSAHQTGGTGELFF.

The chain employs TRBV29-1 and TRBJ2-1; D perhaps matches TRBD1 (6 bases). Germline CDR1 and CDR2: SQVTM and ANQGSEA. Between the trimmed V and J ends, which lost 4 bases and 10 bases, there was a span of 8 bases. CDR3 length: 10 residues. Written as DNA, the CDR3 is TGCAGCGTTGGGGGGCAGGAGCAGTTCTTC. Translated, it gives CSVGGQEQFF.

CDR3 region: CASRGIAGGAYNEQFF. As DNA, the CDR3 is TGTGCCAGCAGGGGGATAGCGGGAGGGGCCTACAATGAGCAGTTCTTC. V gene TRBV2 combines with J gene TRBJ2-1; 11 bases line up with TRBD2. The CDR3 runs to 16 residues. Germline-derived CDR1 and CDR2 are SNHLY and FYNNEI. After removal of 6 bases from V and 2 bases from J, the junction contained 6 bases not matched to a gene.

This chain connects TRBV28 to TRBJ2-3; no definite D call. The CDR3 length is 13 residues. The germline gives CDR1 MDHEN, CDR2 SYDVKM. V lost 6 bases, J lost 4 bases, and 11 bases lay in between. The CDR3 DNA is TGTGCCAGCAGCTCAATCTCCCCAGATACGCAGTATTTT. It encodes CASSSISPDTQYF.

This chain uses TRBV18 with TRBJ2-1; D is ambiguous. Germline CDR1 is KGHSH and CDR2 is LQKENI. Trimming shortened V by 5 bases and J by 8 bases, and 19 bases separated the two germline ends. This CDR3 is 15 amino acids long. Written as DNA, the CDR3 is TGTGCCAGCTCAGGCGCCGGCACACCTACTCATGAGCAGTTCTTC. Translating it yields CASSGAGTPTHEQFF.

Many counts were recorded for this clonotype. The chain combines TRBV29-1 with TRBJ2-3; 7 positions match TRBD2. Germline assignment: CDR1 SQVTM and CDR2 ANQGSEA. The CDR3 covers 15 residues. J lost 0 bases, V lost 6 bases, and 9 bases had no gene match. The CDR3 coding sequence is TGCAGCGTCAAACTTAGCGGGTACAGCACAGATACGCAGTATTTT. Its protein is CSVKLSGYSTDTQYF.